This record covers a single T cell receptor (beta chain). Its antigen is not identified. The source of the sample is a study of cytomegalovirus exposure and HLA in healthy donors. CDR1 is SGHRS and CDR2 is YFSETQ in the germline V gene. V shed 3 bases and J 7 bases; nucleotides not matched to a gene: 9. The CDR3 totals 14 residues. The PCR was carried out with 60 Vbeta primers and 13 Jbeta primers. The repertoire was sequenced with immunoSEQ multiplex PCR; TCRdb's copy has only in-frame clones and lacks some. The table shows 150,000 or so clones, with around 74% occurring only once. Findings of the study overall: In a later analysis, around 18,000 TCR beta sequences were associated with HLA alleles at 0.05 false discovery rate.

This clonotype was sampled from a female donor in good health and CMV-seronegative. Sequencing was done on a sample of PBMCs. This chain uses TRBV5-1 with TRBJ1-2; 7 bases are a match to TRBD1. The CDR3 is CASSSTGDPSGYTF. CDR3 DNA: TGCGCCAGCAGCTCTACAGGGGATCCTAGTGGCTACACCTTC.